This T cell receptor (beta chain) was recovered during a study of T-cell memory formation after mild COVID-19. Regarding the study as a whole: Among CD4+ contracting clones, most were CM and EM, and CD8+ ones EMRA. Clones that got smaller from day 15 to 85 had even CD4/CD8, while clones growing later tipped toward CD4+.

TCRdb itself ran the 5' RACE reads through MiXCR, one entry per CDR3 protein. The sample holds approximately 51,000 distinct CDR3 sequences, 9.3% seen once. The CDR3 is 15 amino acids. The V gene lost 1 base and the J gene lost 4 bases, with 13 bases spanning the gap. The germline V gene encodes CDR1 SGHDT and CDR2 YYEEEE. On this clonotype itself: Antigen: not known.

The sequence was collected from an adult woman who had mild COVID-19 (a few samples of this study predate the infection). Cell type and time point are not known. The sample consisted of PBMCs or a T cell subset sorted from them (not recorded which). The chain is built from TRBV5-6 and TRBJ2-3, with D perhaps TRBD1 (6 bases). The CDR3 coding sequence is TGTGCCAGCAGCTTGCCAGGGGAGAGCGCAGATACGCAGTATTTT. Amino acid sequence: CASSLPGESADTQYF.